This record concerns one T cell receptor beta chain sequence. The source of the sample is a study of blood T cell repertoires in COVID-19. The wider study: Samples came from the United States, Italy and Spain, spanning acute and convalescent COVID-19. PBMCs, B-cell-depleted T cells, or T cells provided the cDNA or gDNA that made up the material.

Source study methods: The authors estimated nucleated cell counts from reference gene primer amplification. Repertoires were generated with immunoSEQ multiplex PCR, while TCRdb's copy carries only in-frame clones and drops some. V, J and clone size reflect that table, while D and trimming were determined from the DNA. The table records 30,000 to 35,000 clones, around 85% of them present only once. The CDR3 loop spans 13 amino acids. Germline trimming cut 2 bases from V and 7 bases from J; bases unmatched to any gene: 1. CDR1 is SGHVS, CDR2 FQNEAQ, per germline. Sequencing was done on a sample of peripheral blood. This clonotype was obtained from a human donor with acute or convalescent COVID-19. The donor label of this sample is uncertain. V usage is TRBV7-8 and J usage is TRBJ1-5, with 8 bases identical to TRBD1. The CDR3 reads CASSLQGAQPQHF. CDR3 nucleotide sequence: TGTGCCAGCAGCTTACAGGGGGCCCAGCCCCAGCATTTT.